This T cell receptor (beta chain) was retrieved from a study of blood T cell repertoires in COVID-19. Study at large: Sources were T cells, B-cell-depleted T cells, or PBMCs; the material itself was cDNA or gDNA.

Sequencing was performed with immunoSEQ multiplex PCR; in TCRdb, only in-frame clones are kept and a portion is missing. The repertoire holds a few hundred thousand clones, with about 91% as singletons. The CDR3 is made up of 14 amino acids. The V and J ends lost 0 bases and 7 bases respectively, with 12 bases between them. CDR1 ENHRY and CDR2 SYGVKD come from the germline V gene. The chain couples TRBV10-3 to TRBJ1-2; D possibly corresponds to TRBD1 (5 bases). The TCR sequence derives from a woman in her thirties with COVID-19, enrolled during active disease. Sequencing was done on a sample of peripheral blood. The CDR3 sequence is CAISESIREAGYTF. The CDR3 bases are TGTGCCATCAGTGAGTCGATCAGGGAAGCTGGCTACACCTTC.